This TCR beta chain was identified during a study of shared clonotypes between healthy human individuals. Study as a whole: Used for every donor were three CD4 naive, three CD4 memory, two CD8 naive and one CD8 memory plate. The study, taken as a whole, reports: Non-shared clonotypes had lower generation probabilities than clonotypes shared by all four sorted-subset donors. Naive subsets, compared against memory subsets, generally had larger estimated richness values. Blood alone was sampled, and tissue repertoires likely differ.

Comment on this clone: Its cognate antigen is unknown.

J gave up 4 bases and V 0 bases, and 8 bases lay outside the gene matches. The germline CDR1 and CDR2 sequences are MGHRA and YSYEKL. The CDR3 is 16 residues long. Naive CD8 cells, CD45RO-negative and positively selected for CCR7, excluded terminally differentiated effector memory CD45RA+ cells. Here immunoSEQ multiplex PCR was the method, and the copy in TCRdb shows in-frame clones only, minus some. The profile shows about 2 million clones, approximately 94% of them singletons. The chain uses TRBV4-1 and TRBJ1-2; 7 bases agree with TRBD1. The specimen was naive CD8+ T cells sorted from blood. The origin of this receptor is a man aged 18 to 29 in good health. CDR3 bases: TGCGCCAGCAGCCAAGAAACAGGGGTGGATTTCTATGGCTACACCTTC. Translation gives CASSQETGVDFYGYTF.